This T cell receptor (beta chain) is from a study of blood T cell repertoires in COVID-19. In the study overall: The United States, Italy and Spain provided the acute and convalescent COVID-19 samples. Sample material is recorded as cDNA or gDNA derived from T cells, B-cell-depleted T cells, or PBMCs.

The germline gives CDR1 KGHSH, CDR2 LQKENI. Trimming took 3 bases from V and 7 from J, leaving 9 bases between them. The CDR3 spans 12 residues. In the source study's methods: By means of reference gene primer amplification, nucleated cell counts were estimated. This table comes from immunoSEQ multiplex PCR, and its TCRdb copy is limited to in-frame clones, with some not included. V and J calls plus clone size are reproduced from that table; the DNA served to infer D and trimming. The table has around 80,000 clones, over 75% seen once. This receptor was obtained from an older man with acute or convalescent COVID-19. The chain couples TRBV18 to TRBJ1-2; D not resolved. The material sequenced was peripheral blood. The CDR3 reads CASSPPRSGYTF. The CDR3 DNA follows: TGTGCCAGCTCACCGCCCCGGTCTGGCTACACCTTC.